The sequence of this TCR beta chain was determined in a study of T cell responses to AZD1222 COVID-19 vaccine. Points from the study as a whole: Across spike, vaccine-associated CD4 TCRs were found, dominant at 160-218 and 743-854. Recipients of two AZD1222 doses showed rising Spike-specific TCR breadth and depth. Baseline serostatus was positive in only a handful of AZD1222 recipients.

Measured with immunoSEQ multiplex PCR; TCRdb has only the in-frame clones, and not every one. The sample records approximately 94,000 clones, more than 75% being singletons. The germline gives CDR1 MNHEY, CDR2 SMNVEV (reference sequence). The V and J ends lost 2 bases and 4 bases, in that order; junction bases with no gene match: 5. The CDR3 covers 15 residues. Concerning this clone: The antigen is undetermined.

This clonotype originated in an adult in good health. The rearrangement links TRBV27 to TRBJ2-5, with TRBD1 matching over 9 bases. The source material was peripheral blood, sampled on day 0 of MenACWY control vaccination. This CDR3 reads CASSLNRDRAETQYF. The CDR3 DNA sequence: TGTGCCAGCAGTTTAAACCGGGACAGGGCAGAGACCCAGTACTTC.